The rows below give T cell receptor beta chains drawn from one sample of a study of CD8+CD57+ T cells in acquired aplastic anemia. Each CDR3 protein gets one entry after TCRdb re-called the reads with MiXCR. The table has 180,000 or so distinct CDR3 sequences, more than 45% seen once; the top ten hold over 0.95%. Sequencing used sorted CD4+, CD8+, or CD8+CD57+ T cells (not recorded which) from PBMCs. These receptors came from a human donor with aplastic anemia. Each CDR3 is given with its conserved first and last residue. A D gene is named only where the DNA matches it firmly. The size entry is marked missing in some rows and otherwise reads once, few, many or a size class.

cdr3_nt: TGCAGCTGTTTGGTGGACACTGAAGCCTTCTTT
cdr3_aa: CSCLVDTEAFF
v_call: TRBV29-1
j_call: TRBJ1-1
clone_size: .
d_call: .

cdr3_nt: TGTGCCAGCAGCTTGCTAGGGCAGCTGAACACTGAAGCTTTCTTT
cdr3_aa: CASSLLGQLNTEAFF
v_call: TRBV5-6
j_call: TRBJ1-1
clone_size: many
d_call: .

cdr3_nt: TGTGCCATCACCGGGACAGGGGTTGGCACAGATACGCAGTATTTT
cdr3_aa: CAITGTGVGTDTQYF
v_call: TRBV10-3
j_call: TRBJ2-3
clone_size: .
d_call: TRBD1

cdr3_nt: TGCGCCAGCAGCTTGGTGGTCTCCAAGGGCACTGAAGCTTTCTTT
cdr3_aa: CASSLVVSKGTEAFF
v_call: TRBV5-1
j_call: TRBJ1-1
clone_size: .
d_call: .

cdr3_nt: TGTGCCATCAGTGAGTCGGGCGGGACCTCCTACAATGAGCAGTTCTTC
cdr3_aa: CAISESGGTSYNEQFF
v_call: TRBV10-3
j_call: TRBJ2-1
clone_size: .
d_call: .

cdr3_nt: TGTGCCAGCAGCGTAGCCACAGGGACGGGGTACGAGCAGTACTTC
cdr3_aa: CASSVATGTGYEQYF
v_call: TRBV9
j_call: TRBJ2-7
clone_size: .
d_call: .

cdr3_nt: TGTGCCAGCAGCCGCAGGGGACCATCTCCTAGCACAGATACGCAGTATTTT
cdr3_aa: CASSRRGPSPSTDTQYF
v_call: TRBV28
j_call: TRBJ2-3
clone_size: .
d_call: .

cdr3_nt: TGTGCCAGTAGTAAGGGGACAGGTGATCGAACTGAAGCTTTCTTT
cdr3_aa: CASSKGTGDRTEAFF
v_call: TRBV19
j_call: TRBJ1-1
clone_size: many
d_call: TRBD1

cdr3_nt: TGCAGTGCCCCCTGGGCGGGGGGAATCCAAGAGACCCAGTACTTC
cdr3_aa: CSAPWAGGIQETQYF
v_call: TRBV20-1
j_call: TRBJ2-5
clone_size: many
d_call: TRBD2

cdr3_nt: TGTGCCAGCAGCTCCGTGAAGGCCATCTCCTATAATTCACCCCTCCACTTT
cdr3_aa: CASSSVKAISYNSPLHF
v_call: TRBV27
j_call: TRBJ1-6
clone_size: .
d_call: .

cdr3_nt: TGCAGCGTCAGGCCAGACAGCACCACTGAAGCTTTCTTT
cdr3_aa: CSVRPDSTTEAFF
v_call: TRBV29-1
j_call: TRBJ1-1
clone_size: many
d_call: .

cdr3_nt: TGTGCCAGCAGCCACCCTGAGAACACTGAAGCTTTCTTT
cdr3_aa: CASSHPENTEAFF
v_call: TRBV6-5
j_call: TRBJ1-1
clone_size: .
d_call: .

cdr3_nt: TGCAGTGCTTCCCCACGAGGGGCAAGCTCCTACAATGAGCAGTTCTTC
cdr3_aa: CSASPRGASSYNEQFF
v_call: TRBV20-1
j_call: TRBJ2-1
clone_size: many
d_call: .

cdr3_nt: TGCAGCGTTGAAAAAGCGGGACTCACAGATACGCAGTATTTT
cdr3_aa: CSVEKAGLTDTQYF
v_call: TRBV29-1
j_call: TRBJ2-3
clone_size: many
d_call: TRBD2

cdr3_nt: TGTGCCAGCAGACAATACGATGTCGGGGGAGCCTACGAGCAGTACTTC
cdr3_aa: CASRQYDVGGAYEQYF
v_call: TRBV6-1
j_call: TRBJ2-7
clone_size: many
d_call: .

cdr3_nt: TGTGCTAGTGGTTATCAACAGGGGGCCGCGAACACCGGGGAGCTGTTTTTT
cdr3_aa: CASGYQQGAANTGELFF
v_call: TRBV12-5
j_call: TRBJ2-2
clone_size: few
d_call: TRBD1

cdr3_nt: TGTGCCAGCAGTCCTAGCGTTCCTAGCACAGATACGCAGTATTTT
cdr3_aa: CASSPSVPSTDTQYF
v_call: TRBV12-3/TRBV12-4
j_call: TRBJ2-3
clone_size: many
d_call: .

cdr3_nt: TGTGCCACCAGCAGAGTCTTGACAGGGGATTACTACAATGAGCAGTTCTTC
cdr3_aa: CATSRVLTGDYYNEQFF
v_call: TRBV15
j_call: TRBJ2-1
clone_size: .
d_call: TRBD1

cdr3_nt: TGTGCCAGCAGCCTTAGCGGGGGGGGCACAGATACGCAGTATTTT
cdr3_aa: CASSLSGGGTDTQYF
v_call: TRBV5-4
j_call: TRBJ2-3
clone_size: many
d_call: TRBD2

cdr3_nt: TGTGCCACCAGCAGGGATTTAAGACAGGCCAGTCGCTACGAGCAGTACTTC
cdr3_aa: CATSRDLRQASRYEQYF
v_call: TRBV15
j_call: TRBJ2-7
clone_size: .
d_call: .

cdr3_nt: TGCAGCGTTGGCTGGGGGGCAGGGGCATATGGCTACACCTTC
cdr3_aa: CSVGWGAGAYGYTF
v_call: TRBV29-1
j_call: TRBJ1-2
clone_size: .
d_call: .

cdr3_nt: TGCAGCGTTTGGACAGGGGAGGTCAATCAGCCCCAGCATTTT
cdr3_aa: CSVWTGEVNQPQHF
v_call: TRBV29-1
j_call: TRBJ1-5
clone_size: .
d_call: TRBD1

cdr3_nt: TGTGCCAGCATGGTCCACCCGTCCGAGCAGTACTTC
cdr3_aa: CASMVHPSEQYF
v_call: TRBV6-2/TRBV6-3
j_call: TRBJ2-7
clone_size: many
d_call: .

cdr3_nt: TGTGCCAGCAGCGTAGAGGGCTTCTACACAGATACGCAGTATTTT
cdr3_aa: CASSVEGFYTDTQYF
v_call: TRBV9
j_call: TRBJ2-3
clone_size: many
d_call: .

cdr3_nt: TGTGCCAGCAGTGACGGACAGCAAAATGAAAAACTGTTTTTT
cdr3_aa: CASSDGQQNEKLFF
v_call: TRBV25-1
j_call: TRBJ1-4
clone_size: many
d_call: .

cdr3_nt: TGTGCCACCAGCAGGGCCCCACAGGAGGTAGCTGAAGCTTTCTTT
cdr3_aa: CATSRAPQEVAEAFF
v_call: TRBV15
j_call: TRBJ1-1
clone_size: many
d_call: .

cdr3_nt: TGTGCCAGCAGCTTAGATCTCGTCGGCGGATACGAGCAGTACTTC
cdr3_aa: CASSLDLVGGYEQYF
v_call: TRBV11-2
j_call: TRBJ2-7
clone_size: .
d_call: .

cdr3_nt: TGTGCCAGCAGCCAACCGGGACTTGGGTACGAGCAGTACTTC
cdr3_aa: CASSQPGLGYEQYF
v_call: TRBV5-6
j_call: TRBJ2-7
clone_size: many
d_call: .

cdr3_nt: TGTGCCAGCAGCTCCCCCGGGATCACCTACGAGCAGTACTTC
cdr3_aa: CASSSPGITYEQYF
v_call: TRBV6-1
j_call: TRBJ2-7
clone_size: many
d_call: .

cdr3_nt: TGCAGCGTTGACGGTCGGCTGAACACTGAAGCTTTCTTT
cdr3_aa: CSVDGRLNTEAFF
v_call: TRBV29-1
j_call: TRBJ1-1
clone_size: .
d_call: .

cdr3_nt: TGTGCCAGCAGCCTGTACGACACCGGGGAGCTGTTTTTT
cdr3_aa: CASSLYDTGELFF
v_call: TRBV4-2
j_call: TRBJ2-2
clone_size: many
d_call: .

cdr3_nt: TGTGCCACCAGTGATTCGGCAGCAGGGAACACTGAAGCTTTCTTT
cdr3_aa: CATSDSAAGNTEAFF
v_call: TRBV24-1
j_call: TRBJ1-1
clone_size: .
d_call: .

cdr3_nt: TGTGCCAGCAGTTCGAGGACAGGGCGGGATGAAAAACTGTTTTTT
cdr3_aa: CASSSRTGRDEKLFF
v_call: TRBV2
j_call: TRBJ1-4
clone_size: many
d_call: TRBD1

cdr3_nt: TGTGCCAGCAGTGACGTATTCATCCACAAGCAGTACTTC
cdr3_aa: CASSDVFIHKQYF
v_call: TRBV2
j_call: TRBJ2-7
clone_size: .
d_call: .

cdr3_nt: TGTGCCAGCAGTTCCGGACTAGCGGGGGCCCTCTCTGGGGCCAACGTCCTGACTTTC
cdr3_aa: CASSSGLAGALSGANVLTF
v_call: TRBV5-4
j_call: TRBJ2-6
clone_size: .
d_call: TRBD2

cdr3_nt: TGTGCCAGCAGCTCGACAGGGGTCAATCAGCCCCAGCATTTT
cdr3_aa: CASSSTGVNQPQHF
v_call: TRBV5-5
j_call: TRBJ1-5
clone_size: many
d_call: TRBD1

cdr3_nt: TGTGCCACCAGTGATTTGACGACAGGAGGTCAAGAGACCCAGTACTTC
cdr3_aa: CATSDLTTGGQETQYF
v_call: TRBV24-1
j_call: TRBJ2-5
clone_size: .
d_call: .

cdr3_nt: TGCAGCAGCCAACTATACAGCTCCTACGAGCAGTACTTC
cdr3_aa: CSSQLYSSYEQYF
v_call: TRBV29-1
j_call: TRBJ2-7
clone_size: .
d_call: .

cdr3_nt: TGTGCCATCAACTCCCAGCGGGGTTCCACAGATACGCAGTATTTT
cdr3_aa: CAINSQRGSTDTQYF
v_call: TRBV10-3
j_call: TRBJ2-3
clone_size: .
d_call: TRBD2

cdr3_nt: TGCAGTTCCCCGGGACAGGCCGACGAGCAGTACTTC
cdr3_aa: CSSPGQADEQYF
v_call: TRBV20-1
j_call: TRBJ2-7
clone_size: many
d_call: TRBD1

cdr3_nt: TGTGCCAGCAGTGACCGGACAGCGAATCAGCCCCAGCATTTT
cdr3_aa: CASSDRTANQPQHF
v_call: TRBV6-1
j_call: TRBJ1-5
clone_size: many
d_call: .

cdr3_nt: TGCAGTGCGCCGACCGGGACAGGGAGGAACGAGCAGTACTTC
cdr3_aa: CSAPTGTGRNEQYF
v_call: TRBV20-1
j_call: TRBJ2-7
clone_size: many
d_call: TRBD1

cdr3_nt: TGTGCCAGCAGTTACTCCCGAACTGAAGCTTTCTTT
cdr3_aa: CASSYSRTEAFF
v_call: TRBV6-5
j_call: TRBJ1-1
clone_size: .
d_call: .

cdr3_nt: TGTGCCAGCAGTGAAGTTACGGGGGGGAGAAATGAGCAGTTCTTC
cdr3_aa: CASSEVTGGRNEQFF
v_call: TRBV6-1
j_call: TRBJ2-1
clone_size: many
d_call: TRBD2

cdr3_nt: TGTGCCACCAGCAGAGAGATCCTGATGGGGGGCACCTACACCTTC
cdr3_aa: CATSREILMGGTYTF
v_call: TRBV15
j_call: TRBJ1-2
clone_size: .
d_call: .

cdr3_nt: TGCAGTGCTAGAGATTCTGTGGAGGACGAGCAGTACTTC
cdr3_aa: CSARDSVEDEQYF
v_call: TRBV20-1
j_call: TRBJ2-7
clone_size: .
d_call: .

cdr3_nt: TGCAGCGCCCCAGCGGGGACCGGGGAGCTGTTTTTT
cdr3_aa: CSAPAGTGELFF
v_call: TRBV29-1
j_call: TRBJ2-2
clone_size: .
d_call: TRBD2

cdr3_nt: TGTGCCAGCAGTGACCGGGAAGGTCGAGAGACCCAGTACTTC
cdr3_aa: CASSDREGRETQYF
v_call: TRBV6-1
j_call: TRBJ2-5
clone_size: many
d_call: .

cdr3_nt: TGTGCCAACAGCCTAGGGGGAGATAACTACGAGCAGTACTTC
cdr3_aa: CANSLGGDNYEQYF
v_call: TRBV10-3
j_call: TRBJ2-7
clone_size: .
d_call: .

cdr3_nt: TGTGCCAGCGGGCGTGAGGGGATGGAGACCCAGTACTTC
cdr3_aa: CASGREGMETQYF
v_call: TRBV2
j_call: TRBJ2-5
clone_size: .
d_call: .

cdr3_nt: TGTGCCAGCAGCCTAGGACACCGCACTGAAGCTTTCTTT
cdr3_aa: CASSLGHRTEAFF
v_call: TRBV7-3
j_call: TRBJ1-1
clone_size: many
d_call: .

cdr3_nt: TGCAGTGCATGTGGGGACGTAAGCACAGATACGCAGTATTTT
cdr3_aa: CSACGDVSTDTQYF
v_call: TRBV20-1
j_call: TRBJ2-3
clone_size: many
d_call: .

cdr3_nt: TGTGCCACCGGGACAGCCACAGATACGCAGTATTTT
cdr3_aa: CATGTATDTQYF
v_call: TRBV6-1
j_call: TRBJ2-3
clone_size: .
d_call: TRBD1

cdr3_nt: TGTGCCAGCAGCGTAGGACAGCAAGAGACCCAGTACTTC
cdr3_aa: CASSVGQQETQYF
v_call: TRBV9
j_call: TRBJ2-5
clone_size: .
d_call: .

cdr3_nt: TGTGCCAGCAGTTACGCATCTAGCTCCTACAATGAGCAGTTCTTC
cdr3_aa: CASSYASSSYNEQFF
v_call: TRBV6-5
j_call: TRBJ2-1
clone_size: .
d_call: .

cdr3_nt: TGTGCCAGCAGACCGGGGGAGATTTCCACCGGCTACACCTTC
cdr3_aa: CASRPGEISTGYTF
v_call: TRBV6-1
j_call: TRBJ1-2
clone_size: many
d_call: .

cdr3_nt: TGTGCCAGCAGCGTAGCGGGTGCTCTCAATGAGCAGTTCTTC
cdr3_aa: CASSVAGALNEQFF
v_call: TRBV2
j_call: TRBJ2-1
clone_size: .
d_call: TRBD2

cdr3_nt: TGTGCCAGCAGTTCCCCGGGACCGACAAAATCACCCCTCCACTTT
cdr3_aa: CASSSPGPTKSPLHF
v_call: TRBV6-2/TRBV6-3
j_call: TRBJ1-6
clone_size: many
d_call: .

cdr3_nt: TGTGCCAGCAGCTTAGCGCGCAGCTTATTCTCTGGAAACACCATATATTTT
cdr3_aa: CASSLARSLFSGNTIYF
v_call: TRBV7-2
j_call: TRBJ1-3
clone_size: .
d_call: .